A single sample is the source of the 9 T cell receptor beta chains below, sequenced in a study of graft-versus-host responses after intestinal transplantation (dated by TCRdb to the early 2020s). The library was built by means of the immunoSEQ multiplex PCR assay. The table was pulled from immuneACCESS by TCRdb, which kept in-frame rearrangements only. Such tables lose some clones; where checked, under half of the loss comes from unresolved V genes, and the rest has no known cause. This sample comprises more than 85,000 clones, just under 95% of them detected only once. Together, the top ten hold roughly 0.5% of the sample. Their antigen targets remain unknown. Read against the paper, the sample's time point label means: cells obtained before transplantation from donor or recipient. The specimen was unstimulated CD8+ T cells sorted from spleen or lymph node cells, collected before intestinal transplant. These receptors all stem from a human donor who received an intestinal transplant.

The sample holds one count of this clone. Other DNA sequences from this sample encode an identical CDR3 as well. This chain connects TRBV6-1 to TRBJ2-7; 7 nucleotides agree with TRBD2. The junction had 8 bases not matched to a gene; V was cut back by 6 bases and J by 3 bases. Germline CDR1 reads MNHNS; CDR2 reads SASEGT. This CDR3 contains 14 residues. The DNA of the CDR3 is TGTGCCAGCAGGGCGGGAGCTGGATTCTACGAGCAGTACTTC. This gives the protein CASRAGAGFYEQYF.

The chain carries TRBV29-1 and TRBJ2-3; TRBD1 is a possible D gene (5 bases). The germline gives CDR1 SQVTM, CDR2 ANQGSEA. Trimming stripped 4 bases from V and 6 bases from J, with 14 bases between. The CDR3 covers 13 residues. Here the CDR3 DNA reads TGCAGCGTTGCGACTCAGGGTAGGGATACGCAGTATTTT. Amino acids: CSVATQGRDTQYF.

The CDR3 sequence is CASSLDKGGSHDEQFF. The DNA of the CDR3 is TGTGCCAGCAGCTTAGATAAGGGCGGGAGCCACGATGAGCAGTTCTTC. This chain links TRBV7-9 with TRBJ2-1; 7 bases are shared with TRBD2. Germline V gene lookup returns CDR1 SEHNR and CDR2 FQNEAQ (reference sequence). CDR3 size: 16 residues. The V and J ends lost 1 base and 8 bases, in that order; junction bases with no gene match: 11.

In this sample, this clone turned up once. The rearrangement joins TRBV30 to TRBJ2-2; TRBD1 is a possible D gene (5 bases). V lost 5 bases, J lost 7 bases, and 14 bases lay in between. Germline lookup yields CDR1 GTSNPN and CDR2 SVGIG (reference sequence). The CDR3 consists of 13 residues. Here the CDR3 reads CAWAGRIGGELFF. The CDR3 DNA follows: TGTGCCTGGGCAGGGCGGATCGGCGGGGAGCTGTTTTTT.

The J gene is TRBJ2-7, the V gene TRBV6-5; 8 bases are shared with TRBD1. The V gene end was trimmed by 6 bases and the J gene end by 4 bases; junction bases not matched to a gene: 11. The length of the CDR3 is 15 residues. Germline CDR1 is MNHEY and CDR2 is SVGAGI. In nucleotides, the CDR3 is TGTGCCAGCAGACGGACGCAGGGGGCTGCGTACGAGCAGTACTTC. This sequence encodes CASRRTQGAAYEQYF.

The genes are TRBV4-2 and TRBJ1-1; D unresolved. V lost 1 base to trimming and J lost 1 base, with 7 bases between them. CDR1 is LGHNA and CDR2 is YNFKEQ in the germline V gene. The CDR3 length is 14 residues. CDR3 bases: TGTGCCAGCAGCCAAGTTGGTTCGAACACTGAAGCTTTCTTT. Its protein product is CASSQVGSNTEAFF.

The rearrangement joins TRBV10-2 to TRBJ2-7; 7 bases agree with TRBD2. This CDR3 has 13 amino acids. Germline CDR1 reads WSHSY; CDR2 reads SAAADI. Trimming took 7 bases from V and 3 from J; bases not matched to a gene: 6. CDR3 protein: CASTSGTFYEQYF. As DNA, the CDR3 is TGCGCCAGCACCAGCGGGACTTTCTACGAGCAGTACTTC.

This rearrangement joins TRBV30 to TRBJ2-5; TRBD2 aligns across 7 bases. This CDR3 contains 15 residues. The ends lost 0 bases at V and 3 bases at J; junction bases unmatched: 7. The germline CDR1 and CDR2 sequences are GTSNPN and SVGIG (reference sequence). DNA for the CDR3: TGTGCCTGGAGTGTTGTGTCAGGGAGGGAAGAGACCCAGTACTTC. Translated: CAWSVVSGREETQYF.

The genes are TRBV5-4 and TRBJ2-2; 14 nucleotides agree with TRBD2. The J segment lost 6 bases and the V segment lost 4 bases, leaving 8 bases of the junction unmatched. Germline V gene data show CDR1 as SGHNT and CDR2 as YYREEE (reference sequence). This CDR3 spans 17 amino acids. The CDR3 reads CASSESGTSGSPGELFF. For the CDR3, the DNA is TGTGCCAGCAGCGAATCCGGGACTAGCGGGAGTCCCGGGGAGCTGTTTTTT.